The sample holds many counts of the clone carrying this T cell receptor beta chain. TCRdb re-derived calls from the RT-PCR reads in MiXCR, one entry per CDR3 protein. The data show about 87,000 distinct CDR3 sequences, 5% seen once. The sample is drawn from a study of patients and donors after allogeneic stem cell transplantation. CDR3 length: 17 residues. From germline, CDR1 is MNHNS and CDR2 SASEGT. Losses at the gene ends were 7 bases for V and 2 bases for J; bases not matched to a gene: 14. The sequenced material came from blood, either unsorted or a sorted T cell fraction (not recorded which). The chain employs TRBV6-1 and TRBJ2-3; 8 bases agree with TRBD2. The TCR sequence derives from a human donor who was either an allogeneic HSCT recipient or a stem cell or donor lymphocyte infusion donor (not recorded which). It is not recorded whose cells these are; they may come from a transplant donor. The CDR3 region is CASNTGGGTTYTDTQYF. In DNA form, the CDR3 reads TGTGCCAGCAATACAGGCGGGGGGACTACCTACACAGATACGCAGTATTTT.